The subject of this entry is one TCR beta chain. Its antigen remains unknown. V gave up 3 bases and J gave up 7 bases, with 6 bases separating them. This CDR3 has 11 residues. These data come from a study of blood T cells in healthy people across ages. Findings and caveats of the study: With donor CMV status unknown, expanded clonotype changes were possibly confounded. Age showed a roughly linear inverse relationship with TCR beta diversity per million T cells.

The authors ran a second PCR of roughly 6 to 12 cycles using a sample-barcoded 5' primer and a J-beta primer mix. TCRdb re-derived calls from the 5' RACE reads in MiXCR, one entry per CDR3 protein. Of around 320,000 distinct CDR3 sequences detected, roughly 26% appear once; the ten largest clones hold 29%. Extracted total RNA amounted to at least 6 micrograms for each sample. The receptor was isolated from a woman in her seventies in good health. Material: blood. The V call is TRBV12-3 or TRBV12-4, the J call TRBJ1-1; D is undetermined. The CDR3 sequence is CASSLASEAFF. The CDR3 coding sequence is TGTGCCAGCAGTTTGGCCAGTGAAGCTTTCTTT.